These 28 T cell receptor beta chains came from one sample sequenced in a study of blood T cell repertoires in COVID-19. Some clones are missing from TCRdb's copy, which holds only in-frame ones; the method was immunoSEQ multiplex PCR. The sample records about 430,000 clones, over 75% being singletons. The sample was PBMCs or T cells enriched from blood (not recorded which). The receptors come from a woman between 18 and 30 years old who had been exposed to COVID-19.

This rearrangement joins TRBV6-2 or TRBV6-3 to TRBJ1-6; the match to TRBD1 covers 7 bases. The CDR3 has 16 residues. The germline V gene has CDR1 MNHEY and CDR2 SVGEGT. V shed 5 bases, J shed 6 bases, and the junction held 10 bases outside the gene matches. The CDR3 DNA is TGTGCCAGCAGTGGACCAGCGACAGGGAGTAATTCACCCCTCCACTTT. This sequence encodes CASSGPATGSNSPLHF.

This chain uses TRBV9 with TRBJ1-2; D remains unclear. Trimming pared 0 bases from V and 2 bases from J, leaving 5 bases between. The CDR3 is made up of 13 amino acids. Germline-derived CDR1 and CDR2 are SGDLS and YYNGEE. The DNA of the CDR3 is TGTGCCAGCAGCGTAGGGCAGAACTATGGCTACACCTTC. Amino acids: CASSVGQNYGYTF.

The chain uses TRBV7-8 and TRBJ2-1, with 9 positions matching TRBD2. Per the germline V gene, CDR1 is SGHVS and CDR2 is FQNEAQ. V was clipped by 5 bases and J by 9 bases; unmatched bases: 11. The CDR3 covers 15 residues. The CDR3 bases are TGTGCCAGCAGCGACCTAGCGGGACTGAATTTTGAGCAGTTCTTC. It encodes CASSDLAGLNFEQFF.

The chain is built from TRBV5-1 and TRBJ2-7, with 10 bases identical to TRBD2. The CDR3 is 16 residues long. V lost 0 bases, J lost 2 bases, and 5 bases stayed unmatched. Germline CDR1 SGHRS, CDR2 YFSETQ. The CDR3 spells CASSLAVAGGPYEQYF. CDR3 in DNA: TGCGCCAGCAGCTTGGCCGTAGCGGGAGGCCCCTACGAGCAGTACTTC.

This clone has just one count. This chain uses TRBV18 with TRBJ2-3; TRBD2 agrees at 10 bases. Germline CDR1 and CDR2: KGHSH and LQKENI. The CDR3 runs to 16 residues. Losses at the gene ends were 1 base for V and 2 bases for J; bases not matched to a gene: 3. The CDR3 nucleotides are TGTGCCAGCTCACCACTACTAGCGGGGACCACAGATACGCAGTATTTT. Protein: CASSPLLAGTTDTQYF.

This sequence joins TRBV5-4 and TRBJ1-4, with TRBD1 as a possible D gene (6 bases). CDR1 is SGHNT, CDR2 YYREEE, per germline (reference sequence). CDR3 size: 15 residues. The V and J ends lost 4 bases and 5 bases respectively, with 15 bases between them. The CDR3 spells CASSPFRGENEKLFF. The CDR3 DNA follows: TGTGCCAGCAGCCCGTTCAGGGGCGAGAATGAAAAACTGTTTTTT.

This chain uses TRBV6-5 with TRBJ1-5; 9 nucleotides agree with TRBD1. V lost 4 bases and J lost 7; bases outside the gene matches: 5. CDR1 and CDR2 (germline): MNHEY, SVGAGI. The CDR3 loop spans 14 amino acids. Here the CDR3 DNA reads TGTGCCAGCAGTTTTGGACAGGGGCGGCAGCCCCAGCATTTT. Encoded protein: CASSFGQGRQPQHF.

The genes are TRBV5-5 and TRBJ2-7; 9 bases fit TRBD2. CDR1 SGHKS and CDR2 YYEKEE come from the germline V gene (reference sequence). The CDR3 has 17 residues. The V and J ends lost 0 bases and 0 bases, in that order; junction bases with no gene match: 7. The CDR3 DNA reads TGTGCCAGCAGCTTGGCGGCCCTAGCGGGGAGCTCCTACGAGCAGTACTTC. It specifies CASSLAALAGSSYEQYF.

This clone occurred once. The genes are TRBV5-4 and TRBJ1-2; maybe TRBD1 (5 bases). Germline CDR1 SGHNT, CDR2 YYREEE (reference sequence). This CDR3 region has 15 residues. V was trimmed by 4 bases and J by 6 bases, leaving 19 bases between them. CDR3 coding DNA: TGTGCCAGCAGCCAAGGACCCTCAGGGAAAGATGGCTACACCTTC. Protein: CASSQGPSGKDGYTF. Using reference TRBV5-4 and TRBJ1-2 for the parts outside the CDR3, the full variable domain is ETGVTQSPTHLIKTRGQQVTLRCSSQSGHNTVSWYQQALGQGPQFIFQYYREEENGRGNFPPRFSGLQFPNYSSELNVNALELDDSALYLCASSQGPSGKDGYTFGSGTRLTVV.

This chain links TRBV5-5 with TRBJ1-2; 12 bases map to TRBD1. Germline CDR1 and CDR2: SGHKS and YYEKEE (reference sequence). The trim removed 4 bases at V and 0 bases at J, leaving 7 bases unmatched. The CDR3 extends over 17 amino acids. The CDR3 here is CASSTTGTGGANYGYTF. For the CDR3, the DNA is TGTGCCAGCAGCACCACCGGGACAGGGGGCGCTAACTATGGCTACACCTTC.

The chain is built from TRBV2 and TRBJ2-2; possibly TRBD1 for D (6 bases). Deletions cut 9 bases from V and 2 bases from J, with 10 bases between. This CDR3 has 13 amino acids. Per germline, CDR1 SNHLY and CDR2 FYNNEI. In nucleotides, the CDR3 is TGTGCCAGTGGACAGAAAAACACCGGGGAGCTGTTTTTT. Translated, it gives CASGQKNTGELFF.

The CDR3 spells CASSFATGRNTGELFF. Here the CDR3 DNA reads TGTGCCAGCAGTTTTGCAACAGGGAGGAACACCGGGGAGCTGTTTTTT. The chain employs TRBV11-3 and TRBJ2-2; perhaps TRBD1 as D (6 bases). CDR1 is SGHNT and CDR2 is YENEEA in the germline V gene. Deletions cut 6 bases from V and 1 base from J, with 15 bases between. This CDR3 spans 16 amino acids.

CDR3 protein: CASSAGGPTNEKLFF. CDR3 nucleotide sequence: TGTGCCAGCAGCGCAGGGGGCCCTACGAATGAAAAACTGTTTTTT. This rearrangement joins TRBV7-9 to TRBJ1-4, with 8 bases identical to TRBD1. The J segment lost 5 bases and the V segment lost 5 bases, leaving 7 bases of the junction unmatched. Germline CDR1 reads SEHNR; CDR2 reads FQNEAQ (reference sequence). This CDR3 has 15 residues.

This chain links TRBV25-1 with TRBJ2-7; TRBD1 matches 8 bases. The CDR3 extends over 13 amino acids. V was clipped by 1 base and J by 7 bases; unmatched bases: 3. The germline V gene has CDR1 MGHDK and CDR2 SYGVNS. The CDR3 region is CASSEFTGGEQYF. For the CDR3, the DNA is TGTGCCAGCAGTGAATTTACAGGGGGTGAGCAGTACTTC.

In this sample, this clone turned up once. The genes are TRBV11-2 and TRBJ2-1; 12 bases map to TRBD2. The germline CDR1 and CDR2 sequences are SGHAT and FQNNGV. This CDR3 has 15 residues. The ends lost 5 bases at V and 7 bases at J; junction bases unmatched: 6. This CDR3 is CASSSRLAGDNEQFF. The CDR3 DNA is TGTGCCAGCAGCAGCAGACTAGCGGGAGATAATGAGCAGTTCTTC. The variable domain in full, with the rest retrieved from reference TRBV11-2 and TRBJ2-1, is EAGVAQSPRYKIIEKRQSVAFWCNPISGHATLYWYQQILGQGPKLLIQFQNNGVVDDSQLPKDRFSAERLKGVDSTLKIQPAKLEDSAVYLCASSSRLAGDNEQFFGPGTRLTVL.

The chain is built from TRBV5-6 and TRBJ2-5; 9 bases fit TRBD1. The CDR3 totals 14 residues. In germline, CDR1 is SGHDT, CDR2 YYEEEE. V trimming: 2 bases; J trimming: 4 bases; junction bases outside the gene matches: 3. The CDR3: CASSFSTGGETQYF. As DNA, the CDR3 is TGTGCCAGCAGCTTTTCGACAGGGGGAGAGACCCAGTACTTC. Drawing the rest from reference TRBV5-6 and TRBJ2-5, the complete variable domain is DAGVTQSPTHLIKTRGQQVTLRCSPKSGHDTVSWYQQALGQGPQFIFQYYEEEERQRGNFPDRFSGHQFPNYSSELNVNALLLGDSALYLCASSFSTGGETQYFGPGTRLLVL.

This chain links TRBV6-5 with TRBJ1-1; D uncertain. The V end lost 7 bases, the J end lost 1 base, and 10 bases lay between the germline ends. This CDR3 comprises 13 residues. Germline CDR1 and CDR2: MNHEY and SVGAGI. CDR3 coding DNA: TGTGCCAGCAAAGGAGCCGGGAACACTGAAGCTTTCTTT. Its protein product is CASKGAGNTEAFF.

The chain uses TRBV13 and TRBJ2-1; D is perhaps TRBD2 (5 bases). CDR3 size: 16 residues. CDR1 is PRHDT and CDR2 is FYEKMQ in the germline V gene (reference sequence). V gave up 1 base and J gave up 0 bases, with 10 bases separating them. The CDR3 bases are TGTGCCAGCAGCTTAGAAGCGGAAAGCTCCTACAATGAGCAGTTCTTC. Residues: CASSLEAESSYNEQFF.

The J gene is TRBJ2-3, the V gene TRBV7-3, with 9 bases fitting TRBD2. The CDR3 covers 17 residues. From germline, CDR1 is SGHTA and CDR2 FQGTGA. Unmatched junction bases numbered 8, after V lost 2 bases and J lost 2 bases. The CDR3 DNA follows: TGTGCCAGCAGCTTATGGGTAGCGGGGGATACCACAGATACGCAGTATTTT. It is translated as CASSLWVAGDTTDTQYF.

The chain joins TRBV30 to TRBJ2-4; 7 nucleotides line up with TRBD1. Germline V CDR1 and CDR2: GTSNPN, SVGIG (reference sequence). Trimming at V came to 0 bases and at J to 0 bases, leaving 5 bases not matched to a gene. There are 16 residues in the CDR3. As DNA, the CDR3 is TGTGCCTGGAGTGTACCGGGACAGCTAGCCAAAAACATTCAGTACTTC. Translation: CAWSVPGQLAKNIQYF.

The chain uses TRBV10-3 and TRBJ1-1; D is perhaps TRBD1 (5 bases). The CDR3 contains 13 residues. The V gene lost 0 bases and the J gene lost 7 bases, with 9 bases spanning the gap. Germline V gene data show CDR1 as ENHRY and CDR2 as SYGVKD. CDR3 sequence (DNA): TGTGCCATCAGTGAGTCAGGGGCTCTTGAAGCTTTCTTT. It translates to CAISESGALEAFF.

This clone showed up just once. V gene TRBV14 combines with J gene TRBJ2-7; the D is unclear. Germline CDR1 is SGHDN and CDR2 is FVKESK. There are 13 residues in the CDR3. V lost 1 base and J 4 bases, leaving 8 bases between the germline ends. CDR3 bases: TGTGCCAGCAGCCAAGTTGGCCCATACGAGCAGTACTTC. Its translation: CASSQVGPYEQYF.

The rearrangement links TRBV28 to TRBJ2-7, with 9 positions matching TRBD2. V was clipped by 3 bases and J by 1 base; unmatched bases: 4. The CDR3 sequence is 15 residues long. CDR1 is MDHEN, CDR2 SYDVKM, per germline. CDR3 residues: CASSFEAGGSYEQYF. In DNA form, the CDR3 reads TGTGCCAGCAGTTTTGAAGCGGGGGGTTCCTACGAGCAGTACTTC.

CDR3 in DNA: TGTGCCAGCAGCCCGGGGGATCGGGCGCCGAACACTGAAGCTTTCTTT. This translates into CASSPGDRAPNTEAFF. J is TRBJ1-1 and V is TRBV5-6, with D tentatively TRBD1 (5 bases). The CDR3 spans 16 residues. Germline CDR1 is SGHDT and CDR2 is YYEEEE. The V end was cut by 4 bases, the J end by 1 base, with 17 bases between.

CDR3 bases: TGTGCCAGCAGCAGGCAGACTAGCGGGGGCCAGGGCATTCAGTACTTC. It codes for CASSRQTSGGQGIQYF. V usage is TRBV9 and J usage is TRBJ2-4; 12 bases agree with TRBD2. The length of the CDR3 is 16 residues. Germline lookup yields CDR1 SGDLS and CDR2 YYNGEE. The V segment lost 4 bases and the J segment 9 bases; nucleotides outside the gene matches: 11.

This chain joins TRBV7-2 and TRBJ2-3, with 15 bases matching TRBD2. CDR3 length equals 15 residues. CDR1 and CDR2 (germline): SGHTA, FQGNSA. J gave up 7 bases and V 5 bases, and 4 bases lay outside the gene matches. The CDR3 loop reads CASSRTSGGENTQYF. The CDR3 region has the DNA TGTGCCAGCAGCCGGACTAGCGGGGGGGAAAATACGCAGTATTTT.

This rearrangement joins TRBV7-9 to TRBJ2-7; 8 positions agree with TRBD2. This CDR3 has 13 amino acids. Germline V lookup: CDR1 SEHNR, CDR2 FQNEAQ (reference sequence). Trimming cost V 7 bases and J 5 bases; bases outside gene matches: 7. CDR3 nucleotides: TGTGCCAGCACCCCGGGGGGGGCCGACGAGCAGTACTTC. Its translation is CASTPGGADEQYF.

The J gene is TRBJ1-2, the V gene TRBV19; weak D call: TRBD1 (5 bases). V was cut by 3 bases and J by 2 bases, with 10 bases left in between. Germline CDR1 is LNHDA and CDR2 is SQIVND (reference sequence). The CDR3 covers 14 residues. CDR3 in DNA: TGTGCCAGTAGTATCGGGACTGACAACTATGGCTACACCTTC. Amino acid sequence: CASSIGTDNYGYTF.